The 32 T cell receptor beta chains below all came from one sample that was sequenced in a study of blood T cell repertoires in COVID-19. Measured with immunoSEQ multiplex PCR; TCRdb has only the in-frame clones, and not every one. Here the sample spans 110,000 or so clones, about 85% being singletons. Sequencing was carried out using peripheral blood. These receptors all come from a human donor in a cohort sampled during active COVID-19.

The chain links TRBV9 to TRBJ1-2; maybe TRBD1 (6 bases). V was clipped by 4 bases and J by 3 bases, with 10 bases between them. Germline-derived CDR1 and CDR2 are SGDLS and YYNGEE. The CDR3 is made up of 13 amino acids. The CDR3 DNA reads TGTGCCAGCAGCTCTAGGGGGTACTATGGCTACACCTTC. Its protein is CASSSRGYYGYTF. The whole variable domain, filled in from reference TRBV9 and TRBJ1-2, reads DSGVTQTPKHLITATGQRVTLRCSPRSGDLSVYWYQQSLDQGLQFLIQYYNGEERAKGNILERFSAQQFPDLHSELNLSSLELGDSALYFCASSSRGYYGYTFGSGTRLTVV.

A few counts support this clone. V usage is TRBV6-2 or TRBV6-3 and J usage is TRBJ2-3; D possibly corresponds to TRBD2 (6 bases). The CDR3 is made up of 15 amino acids. V was clipped by 1 base and J by 2 bases, with 10 bases between them. Germline V gene data show CDR1 as MNHEY and CDR2 as SVGEGT. CDR3 DNA: TGTGCCAGCAGTTACTTGGGGAGGTCCACAGATACGCAGTATTTT. Protein product: CASSYLGRSTDTQYF.

This CDR3 reads CASSRQGARTEAFF. The DNA of the CDR3 is TGTGCCAGCAGCCGTCAGGGGGCTCGGACTGAAGCTTTCTTT. The chain joins TRBV7-9 to TRBJ1-1; 8 bases are shared with TRBD1. Looked up from germline, CDR1 is SEHNR and CDR2 is FQNEAQ (reference sequence). Unmatched junction bases numbered 7, after V lost 5 bases and J lost 5 bases. This CDR3 spans 14 amino acids.

The chain uses TRBV3-1 (or the pseudogene TRBV3-2) and TRBJ1-6; the D gene is possibly TRBD1 (5 bases). CDR3 size: 15 residues. Deletions cut 0 bases from V and 8 bases from J, with 11 bases between. Germline values: CDR1 LGHDT, CDR2 YNNKEL (reference sequence). The CDR3 nucleotides read TGTGCCAGCAGCCAAGATCAACCAGGGCATTCACCCCTCCACTTT. Residues: CASSQDQPGHSPLHF.

This chain uses TRBV3-1 (or the pseudogene TRBV3-2) with TRBJ1-6, with D perhaps TRBD1 (6 bases). Trimming left V 1 base short and J 8 bases short, with 15 bases between. Per the germline V gene, CDR1 is LGHDT and CDR2 is YNNKEL (reference sequence). This CDR3 is 16 amino acids long. CDR3 protein: CASSQVFGTLDSPLHF. CDR3 sequence (DNA): TGTGCCAGCAGCCAAGTGTTCGGGACACTCGATTCACCCCTCCACTTT.

The V gene is TRBV3-1 (or the pseudogene TRBV3-2), the J gene TRBJ2-7, with no clear D. The germline gives CDR1 LGHDT, CDR2 YNNKEL (reference sequence). This CDR3 has 14 amino acids. Trimming took 0 bases from V and 2 from J, leaving 8 bases between them. The CDR3 is CASSQDMGPYEQYF. DNA of the CDR3: TGTGCCAGCAGCCAAGATATGGGCCCCTACGAGCAGTACTTC.

The chain uses TRBV2 and TRBJ2-3; D unresolved. From germline, CDR1 is SNHLY and CDR2 FYNNEI. V was cut by 8 bases and J by 5 bases, with 8 bases left in between. CDR3 length: 11 amino acids. The CDR3 sequence is CASYAGDTQYF. CDR3 DNA: TGTGCCAGCTATGCAGGAGATACGCAGTATTTT.

The chain carries TRBV10-2 and TRBJ2-7; 12 positions agree with TRBD2. CDR1 is WSHSY, CDR2 SAAADI, per germline. There are 13 residues in the CDR3. V lost 8 bases, J lost 2 bases, and 1 base stayed unmatched. The CDR3 bases are TGCGCCAGCCGACTAGCGGGAGCCTACGAGCAGTACTTC. Translation gives CASRLAGAYEQYF.

The CDR3 loop is CASSFRDRADEQFF. CDR3 nucleotides: TGTGCCAGCAGCTTCCGGGACAGGGCAGATGAGCAGTTCTTC. This chain joins TRBV7-8 and TRBJ2-1; 9 bases fit TRBD1. The ends lost 3 bases at V and 8 bases at J; junction bases unmatched: 5. The V gene's germline CDR1 is SGHVS and CDR2 FQNEAQ. The CDR3 is made up of 14 amino acids.

This rearrangement joins TRBV27 to TRBJ2-1, with unresolved D. Trimming pared 5 bases from V and 4 bases from J, leaving 15 bases between. CDR3 length: 15 residues. The germline V gene encodes CDR1 MNHEY and CDR2 SMNVEV (reference sequence). As DNA, the CDR3 is TGTGCCAGCAGTCTTCAGGTGGGCTTATACAATGAGCAGTTCTTC. Translating gives CASSLQVGLYNEQFF.

V gene TRBV12-2 combines with J gene TRBJ1-6; TRBD1 is the table's D call, not checked against the DNA. TRBV12-2 is marked as a pseudogene. The CDR3 contains 16 residues. DNA for the CDR3: TGTGCAAGTCGCTTAGCAAGACAGGGAGCGCAGTCACCCCTCCACTTT. Translating it yields CASRLARQGAQSPLHF.

V gene TRBV7-2 combines with J gene TRBJ2-1; D gene uncertain. This CDR3 is built from 15 residues. Germline CDR1 SGHTA, CDR2 FQGNSA. V shed 3 bases and J shed 1 base, with 10 bases lying between them. CDR3 in amino acids: CASSFELLSYNEQFF. The CDR3 bases are TGTGCCAGCAGCTTCGAGCTCCTATCCTACAATGAGCAGTTCTTC. The full variable domain, with the rest looked up from reference TRBV7-2 and TRBJ2-1, is GAGVSQSPSNKVTEKGKDVELRCDPISGHTALYWYRQSLGQGLEFLIYFQGNSAPDKSGLPSDRFSAERTGGSVSTLTIQRTQQEDSAVYLCASSFELLSYNEQFFGPGTRLTVL.

Here the CDR3 DNA reads TGTGCCAGCAGTTCCCATGGACAGCCCGTCAAAAACATTCAGTACTTC. Translating it yields CASSSHGQPVKNIQYF. This chain joins TRBV28 and TRBJ2-4, with a weak D call TRBD1 (6 bases). The CDR3 runs 16 residues. Germline assignment: CDR1 MDHEN and CDR2 SYDVKM. V dropped 4 bases and J dropped 3 bases, with 16 bases sitting between them. Using reference TRBV28 and TRBJ2-4 for the parts outside the CDR3, the full variable domain is DVKVTQSSRYLVKRTGEKVFLECVQDMDHENMFWYRQDPGLGLRLIYFSYDVKMKEKGDIPEGYSVSREKKERFSLILESASTNQTSMYLCASSSHGQPVKNIQYFGAGTRLSVL.

The genes are TRBV29-1 and TRBJ2-3; tentatively, D is TRBD1 (5 bases). The CDR3 totals 16 residues. V lost 2 bases and J 0 bases, leaving 15 bases between the germline ends. From germline, CDR1 is SQVTM and CDR2 ANQGSEA. The CDR3 protein is CSVELLQASSTDTQYF. The CDR3 DNA sequence: TGCAGCGTTGAACTTCTACAGGCATCTAGCACAGATACGCAGTATTTT.

The chain joins TRBV7-2 to TRBJ2-5; 9 nucleotides line up with TRBD1. CDR3 length: 14 amino acids. Germline V gene sequence: CDR1 SGHTA, CDR2 FQGNSA. V shed 6 bases and J 5 bases; nucleotides not matched to a gene: 7. The CDR3 DNA reads as TGTGCCAGCAGGGGACAGGGTTTCGGGGAGACCCAGTACTTC. Translating it yields CASRGQGFGETQYF.

This clone was counted a single time. The V call is TRBV5-4, the J call TRBJ2-3, with 16 bases lining up with TRBD2. The ends lost 4 bases at V and 6 bases at J; junction bases unmatched: 5. CDR3 length equals 16 residues. Germline CDR1 and CDR2: SGHNT and YYREEE (reference sequence). CDR3 in amino acids: CASSPGLAGGPDTQYF. For the CDR3, the DNA is TGTGCCAGCAGCCCGGGACTAGCGGGGGGGCCGGATACGCAGTATTTT.

The rearrangement joins TRBV29-1 to TRBJ2-5; no firm D call. The V gene's germline CDR1 is SQVTM and CDR2 ANQGSEA. The CDR3 is 13 residues long. The germline V and J ends were trimmed by 4 bases and 1 base, with 10 bases remaining between them. The CDR3 reads CSVGGSFQETQYF. The CDR3 region has the DNA TGCAGCGTTGGAGGTAGCTTCCAAGAGACCCAGTACTTC. Full variable domain (outside the CDR3, taken from reference TRBV29-1 and TRBJ2-5): SAVISQKPSRDICQRGTSLTIQCQVDSQVTMMFWYRQQPGQSLTLIATANQGSEATYESGFVIDKFPISRPNLTFSTLTVSNMSPEDSSIYLCSVGGSFQETQYFGPGTRLLVL.

V is TRBV20-1 and J is TRBJ1-5; TRBD1 aligns across 7 bases. The CDR3 spans 11 residues. CDR1 and CDR2 (germline): DFQATT, SNEGSKA (reference sequence). Trimming at V came to 3 bases and at J to 13 bases, leaving 6 bases not matched to a gene. CDR3 in DNA: TGCAGTGCTAGGTCGACAGGGCTGCAGCATTTT. It yields the protein CSARSTGLQHF.

This rearrangement joins TRBV7-2 to TRBJ1-1; D call uncertain. V lost 2 bases to trimming and J lost 5 bases, with 12 bases between them. Germline CDR1 is SGHTA and CDR2 is FQGNSA. This CDR3 comprises 14 residues. Written as DNA, the CDR3 is TGTGCCAGCAGCTTATCGGGGTCGTGGACTGAAGCTTTCTTT. It is translated as CASSLSGSWTEAFF.

J is TRBJ2-2 and V is TRBV30; D is perhaps TRBD1 (6 bases). Deletions cut 2 bases from V and 4 bases from J, with 17 bases between. The length of the CDR3 is 16 residues. CDR1 and CDR2 (germline): GTSNPN, SVGIG (reference sequence). CDR3 protein: CAWSHETGLSTGELFF. CDR3 nucleotides: TGTGCCTGGAGTCACGAGACAGGTCTGAGCACCGGGGAGCTGTTTTTT.

The gene calls are TRBV4-3 and TRBJ2-3, with 7 bases fitting TRBD1. The CDR3 contains 13 residues. The J segment lost 3 bases and the V segment lost 5 bases, leaving 2 bases of the junction unmatched. Germline V gene data show CDR1 as LGHNA and CDR2 as YSLEER. CDR3 nucleotides: TGCGCCAGCAGCTCCAGGGGGACAGATACGCAGTATTTT. Translated: CASSSRGTDTQYF.

This clone was observed once. The CDR3 DNA reads TGTGCCAGCAGCGTAGAGCGGTACAATGAGCAGTTCTTC. Encoded protein: CASSVERYNEQFF. This rearrangement joins TRBV9 to TRBJ2-1, with D possibly matching TRBD2 (5 bases). V shed 0 bases and J shed 4 bases, with 5 bases lying between them. The length of the CDR3 is 13 residues. Germline assignment: CDR1 SGDLS and CDR2 YYNGEE.

The chain's CDR3 is CASSEQGAGQPQHF. The DNA for the CDR3 is TGTGCCAGCAGCGAACAGGGGGCAGGTCAGCCCCAGCATTTT. The chain recombines TRBV19 with TRBJ1-5; the match to TRBD1 covers 9 bases. Germline CDR1 reads LNHDA; CDR2 reads SQIVND (reference sequence). The CDR3 consists of 14 residues. Losses at the gene ends were 9 bases for V and 6 bases for J; bases not matched to a gene: 9.

This clone was seen a handful of times. This chain links TRBV7-9 with TRBJ1-3; D gene ambiguous. V was clipped by 1 base and J by 8 bases, with 3 bases between them. The CDR3 spans 11 residues. Per germline, CDR1 SEHNR and CDR2 FQNEAQ (reference sequence). The CDR3 loop is CASSLEHTIYF. CDR3 coding DNA: TGTGCCAGCAGCTTAGAGCACACCATATATTTT.

The chain combines TRBV6-4 with TRBJ1-2, with 10 positions matching TRBD1. V was clipped by 4 bases and J by 8 bases; unmatched bases: 4. The germline CDR1 and CDR2 sequences are MRHNA and SNTAGT. This CDR3 has 13 residues. CDR3 sequence: CASSATGGLGYTF. The DNA of the CDR3 is TGTGCCAGCAGTGCGACAGGGGGCCTGGGCTACACCTTC.

J is TRBJ2-7 and V is TRBV12-3 or TRBV12-4; 10 bases are a match to TRBD1. The CDR3 runs to 13 residues. With V trimmed by 7 bases and J by 4 bases, 4 bases remained unmatched. DNA of the CDR3: TGTGCCAGCAAGACGGACAGGGGGTACGAGCAGTACTTC. Its protein product is CASKTDRGYEQYF.

J is TRBJ2-1 and V is TRBV6-2 or TRBV6-3; D uncertain. The V end was cut by 5 bases, the J end by 6 bases, with 5 bases between. CDR3 length: 11 residues. Germline CDR1 and CDR2: MNHEY and SVGEGT. CDR3 sequence reads: CASSTSNEQFF. For the CDR3, the DNA is TGTGCCAGCAGTACGAGCAATGAGCAGTTCTTC.

The J gene is TRBJ1-2, the V gene TRBV12-3 or TRBV12-4; unclear D gene. The germline V and J ends were trimmed by 5 bases and 0 bases, with 7 bases remaining between them. The CDR3 totals 13 residues. CDR3 in amino acids: CASSPDSNYGYTF. CDR3 nucleotides: TGTGCCAGCAGTCCAGATTCTAACTATGGCTACACCTTC.

The rearrangement links TRBV7-2 to TRBJ2-5, with D maybe TRBD1 (5 bases). This CDR3 is 14 amino acids long. V was pared by 2 bases and J by 5 bases, with 12 bases between. Looked up from germline, CDR1 is SGHTA and CDR2 is FQGNSA. The CDR3 loop reads CASSLLGLSETQYF. CDR3 nucleotide sequence: TGTGCCAGCAGCTTATTGGGGCTGTCGGAGACCCAGTACTTC.

This rearrangement joins TRBV3-1 (or the pseudogene TRBV3-2) to TRBJ1-5; tentative D call: TRBD1 (6 bases). Germline V lookup: CDR1 LGHDT, CDR2 YNNKEL (reference sequence). The V and J ends lost 4 bases and 2 bases respectively, with 9 bases between them. The CDR3 loop spans 14 amino acids. The CDR3 sequence: CASSLEGGNQPQHF. The CDR3 nucleotides are TGTGCCAGCAGCCTCGAGGGGGGCAATCAGCCCCAGCATTTT.

The chain couples TRBV30 to TRBJ1-2; TRBD1 agrees at 9 bases. V lost 0 bases to trimming and J lost 4 bases; unmatched junction nucleotides: 9. This CDR3 contains 16 residues. In germline, CDR1 is GTSNPN, CDR2 SVGIG (reference sequence). CDR3 loop: CAWSVPTGGAIYGYTF. Written as DNA, the CDR3 is TGTGCCTGGAGTGTACCCACAGGGGGCGCAATCTATGGCTACACCTTC.

This chain connects TRBV29-1 to TRBJ2-3; 8 bases are a match to TRBD2. This CDR3 has 14 amino acids. Trimming removed 3 bases from V and 4 bases from J; junction bases left unmatched: 6. Germline assignment: CDR1 SQVTM and CDR2 ANQGSEA. CDR3 in amino acids: CSVDSGGRSDTQYF. The CDR3, as DNA: TGCAGCGTTGACTCGGGGGGGAGGTCAGATACGCAGTATTTT.